This is a list of T cell receptor beta chains from one sample in a study of blood T cell repertoires in COVID-19. Data came from immunoSEQ multiplex PCR; TCRdb stores just in-frame clones and leaves some out. The repertoire holds roughly 290,000 clones, with approximately 83% as singletons. The source material was peripheral blood. All receptors come from a woman in her 30s who had recovered from COVID-19. Each CDR3 is given with its conserved first and last residue.

J gene	V gene	CDR3 protein
TRBJ2-1	TRBV15	CATSRDSGNRVHEQFF
TRBJ1-2	TRBV19	CASSDRDHGYTF
TRBJ1-5	TRBV7-6	CASSSLGGSNQPQHF
TRBJ1-1	TRBV14	CASTPGTYTEAFF
TRBJ1-2	TRBV5-4	CASSFWQDGGYTF
TRBJ2-1	TRBV24-1	CATSDPTGDEQFF
TRBJ2-7	TRBV9	CASSRKPGSSYEQYF
TRBJ2-7	TRBV2	CASSDAGTLGTEQYF
TRBJ2-3	TRBV15	CATSRDRGSTDTQYF
TRBJ1-6	TRBV6-4	CASSPTDNSPLHF
TRBJ1-5	TRBV7-6	CASSLGQGAGQPQHF
TRBJ2-2	TRBV29-1	CSVVGTGGPGELFF
TRBJ1-4	TRBV6-6	CASRERESNEKLFF
TRBJ1-2	TRBV5-4	CASSLQGVYGYTF
TRBJ2-1	TRBV7-9	CASTPGEGNYNEQFF
TRBJ1-2	TRBV6-5	CASIGNANYGYTF
TRBJ1-2	TRBV10-3	CAISESGRSNYGYTF
TRBJ1-1	TRBV6-2/TRBV6-3	CASSLGQYTEAFF
TRBJ2-7	TRBV3-1/TRBV3-2	CASSHLKGGSYEQYF
TRBJ2-3	TRBV2	CASSTKAGGTDTQYF
TRBJ2-1	TRBV27	CASSLLGLAGTEQFF
TRBJ1-4	TRBV6-1	CASSEDTGTGTEKLFF
TRBJ1-2	TRBV7-2	CASSLAPGQGLYGYTF
TRBJ2-7	TRBV30	CAWSARTLSSYEQYF
TRBJ2-7	TRBV29-1	CSVEGTGADYEQYF
TRBJ1-5	TRBV6-4	CASSRLRGQPQHF